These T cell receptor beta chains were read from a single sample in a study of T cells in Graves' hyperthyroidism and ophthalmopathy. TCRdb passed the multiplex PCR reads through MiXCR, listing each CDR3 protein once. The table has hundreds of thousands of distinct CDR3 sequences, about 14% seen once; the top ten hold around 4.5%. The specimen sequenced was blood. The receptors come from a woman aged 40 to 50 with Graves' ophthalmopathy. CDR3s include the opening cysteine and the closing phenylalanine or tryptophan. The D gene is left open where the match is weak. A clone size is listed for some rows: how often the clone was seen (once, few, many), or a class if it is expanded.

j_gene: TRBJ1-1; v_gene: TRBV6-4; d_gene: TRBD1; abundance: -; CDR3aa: CASRWGTGGPDTEAFF; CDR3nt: TGTGCCAGCAGATGGGGGACAGGGGGCCCCGACACTGAAGCTTTCTTT
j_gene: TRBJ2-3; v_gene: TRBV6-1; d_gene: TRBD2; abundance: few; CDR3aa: CASSEQVTSGSSTDTQYF; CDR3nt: TGTGCCAGCAGTGAACAGGTGACTAGCGGATCTAGCACAGATACGCAGTATTTT
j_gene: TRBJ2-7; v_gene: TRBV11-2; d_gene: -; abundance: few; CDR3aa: CASSLVLLEQYF; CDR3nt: TGTGCCAGCAGCTTAGTCCTCCTCGAGCAGTACTTC
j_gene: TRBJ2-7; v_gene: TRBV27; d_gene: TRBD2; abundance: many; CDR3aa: CASSPRGRAYEQYF; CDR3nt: TGTGCCAGCAGCCCTCGCGGGAGGGCCTACGAGCAGTACTTC
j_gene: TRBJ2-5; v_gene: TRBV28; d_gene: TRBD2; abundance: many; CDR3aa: CASSAGTSGFQETQYF; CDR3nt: TGTGCCAGCAGCGCTGGGACTAGCGGCTTCCAAGAGACCCAGTACTTC
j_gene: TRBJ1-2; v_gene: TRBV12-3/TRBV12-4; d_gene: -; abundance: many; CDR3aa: CASSRRFYGYTF; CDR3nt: TGTGCCAGCAGTCGCCGATTCTATGGCTACACCTTC
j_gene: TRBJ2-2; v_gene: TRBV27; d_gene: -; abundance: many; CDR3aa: CASSLCTWTDYTGELFF; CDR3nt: TGTGCCAGCAGTTTATGTACGTGGACAGACTACACCGGGGAGCTGTTTTTT
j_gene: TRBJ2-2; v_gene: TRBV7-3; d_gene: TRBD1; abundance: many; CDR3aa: CASSPQDRGINTGELFF; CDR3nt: TGTGCCAGCAGCCCCCAGGACAGGGGAATTAACACCGGGGAGCTGTTTTTT
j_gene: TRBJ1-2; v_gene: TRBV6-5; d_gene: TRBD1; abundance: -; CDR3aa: CASSYSGGRGLSGYTF; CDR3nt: TGTGCCAGCAGTTACTCGGGCGGAAGGGGGCTAAGTGGCTACACCTTC
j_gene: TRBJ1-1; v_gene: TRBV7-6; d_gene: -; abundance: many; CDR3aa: CASSLGNTVPNTEAFF; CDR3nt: TGTGCCAGCAGCTTGGGAAACACAGTCCCGAACACTGAAGCTTTCTTT
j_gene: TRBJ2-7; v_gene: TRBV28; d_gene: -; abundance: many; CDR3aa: CASSLRRGAYEQYF; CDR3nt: TGTGCCAGCAGTTTAAGGCGAGGGGCCTACGAGCAGTACTTC
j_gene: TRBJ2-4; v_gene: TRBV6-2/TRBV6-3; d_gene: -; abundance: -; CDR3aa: CASSQSGQENIQYF; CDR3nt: TGTGCCAGCAGTCAATCGGGCCAAGAAAACATTCAGTACTTC
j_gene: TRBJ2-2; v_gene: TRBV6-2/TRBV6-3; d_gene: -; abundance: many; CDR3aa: CASSRTPNTGELFF; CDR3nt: TGTGCCAGCAGTAGGACTCCGAACACCGGGGAGCTGTTTTTT
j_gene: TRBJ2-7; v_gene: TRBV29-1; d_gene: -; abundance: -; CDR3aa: CSVPDADEQYF; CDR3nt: TGCAGCGTTCCCGACGCAGACGAGCAGTACTTC
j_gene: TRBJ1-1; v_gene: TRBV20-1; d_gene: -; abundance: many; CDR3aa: CSASDIGGGADFF; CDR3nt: TGCAGTGCTAGTGACATCGGGGGGGGTGCGGATTTCTTT
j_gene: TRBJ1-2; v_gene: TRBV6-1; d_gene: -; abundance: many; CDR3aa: CASTDGGGLYGYTF; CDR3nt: TGTGCCAGCACCGACGGCGGGGGACTCTATGGCTACACCTTC
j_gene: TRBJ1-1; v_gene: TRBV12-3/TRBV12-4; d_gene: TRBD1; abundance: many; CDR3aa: CASSQGGRDEAFF; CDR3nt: TGTGCCAGCAGTCAGGGGGGACGAGATGAAGCTTTCTTT
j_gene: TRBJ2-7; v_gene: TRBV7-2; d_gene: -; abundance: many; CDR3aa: CASSLDRSEQYF; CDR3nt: TGTGCCAGCAGCTTAGACAGGAGTGAGCAGTACTTC
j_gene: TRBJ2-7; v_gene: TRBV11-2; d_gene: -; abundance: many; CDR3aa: CASSLGMGRVFYEQYF; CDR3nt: TGTGCCAGCAGCTTAGGGATGGGACGGGTGTTTTACGAGCAGTACTTC
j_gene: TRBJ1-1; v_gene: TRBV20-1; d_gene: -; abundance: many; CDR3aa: CSAGGGHGRDTEAFF; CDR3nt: TGCAGTGCCGGCGGGGGCCACGGCAGGGATACTGAAGCTTTCTTT
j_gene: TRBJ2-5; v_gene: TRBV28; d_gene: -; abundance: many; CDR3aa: CASSPTPRIGETQYF; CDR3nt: TGTGCCAGCTCGCCAACCCCACGGATTGGAGAGACCCAGTACTTC
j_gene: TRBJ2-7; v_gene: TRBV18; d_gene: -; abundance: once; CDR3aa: CASSPIDRPLDEQYF; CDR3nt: TGTGCCAGCTCACCGATCGACAGGCCGCTCGACGAGCAGTACTTC
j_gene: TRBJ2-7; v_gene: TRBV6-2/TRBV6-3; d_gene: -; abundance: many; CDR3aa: CASSHVGEQYF; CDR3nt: TGTGCCAGCAGCCATGTCGGGGAGCAGTACTTC
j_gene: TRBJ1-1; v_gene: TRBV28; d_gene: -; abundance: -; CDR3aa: CASSPTGEMNTEAFF; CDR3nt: TGTGCCAGCAGTCCGACAGGCGAGATGAACACTGAAGCTTTCTTT